Listed here are 17 T cell receptor beta chains from one sample, sequenced in a study of memory CD4+ T cells and cytomegalovirus serostatus. Single viable CD3+CD4+CD8-CD45RO+ cells were sorted as the memory CD4+ T cells. Assay: immunoSEQ multiplex PCR; the TCRdb copy retains only in-frame clones and omits some. The sample holds 45,000 to 70,000 clones, approximately 81% seen once. Material for sequencing was memory CD4+ T cells from blood. All receptors come from an adult in good health and CMV-seronegative. Some clones in this sample may be carry-over from other donors' samples.

The chain has TRBV5-1 and TRBJ1-3; D ambiguous. Germline V gene lookup returns CDR1 SGHRS and CDR2 YFSETQ. The CDR3 is made up of 16 amino acids. V gave up 0 bases and J gave up 0 bases, with 10 bases separating them. CDR3 residues: CASSLDGPSSGNTIYF. The CDR3 bases are TGCGCCAGCAGCTTGGACGGGCCGTCCTCTGGAAACACCATATATTTT.

This clone has a single count. The rearrangement uses TRBV5-1 and TRBJ2-7; 7 bases map to TRBD1. Germline V CDR1 and CDR2: SGHRS, YFSETQ. The V gene end was trimmed by 0 bases and the J gene end by 5 bases; junction bases not matched to a gene: 5. This CDR3 has 14 amino acids. CDR3 coding DNA: TGCGCCAGCAGCTTGGGGGTAGGGGGCGACGAGCAGTACTTC. Amino acids: CASSLGVGGDEQYF.

This chain connects TRBV2 to TRBJ2-3, with 7 bases lining up with TRBD1. The CDR3 is made up of 14 amino acids. V trimming: 7 bases; J trimming: 2 bases; junction bases outside the gene matches: 6. Germline CDR1 is SNHLY and CDR2 is FYNNEI. CDR3 sequence: CASNRQGSTDTQYF. CDR3 DNA: TGTGCCAGCAACCGACAGGGATCCACAGATACGCAGTATTTT.

There are a few counts of this clone. The chain is built from TRBV7-2 and TRBJ2-3; TRBD2 is a possible D gene (5 bases). This CDR3 has 13 amino acids. V gave up 4 bases and J gave up 5 bases, with 10 bases separating them. Germline V CDR1 and CDR2: SGHTA, FQGNSA. CDR3 in amino acids: CASSSRTEDTQYF. As DNA, the CDR3 is TGTGCCAGCAGCTCCCGGACTGAAGATACGCAGTATTTT.

V is TRBV28 and J is TRBJ1-2; 7 bases fit TRBD1. The V segment lost 8 bases and the J segment 8 bases; nucleotides outside the gene matches: 17. The CDR3 loop spans 15 amino acids. CDR1 and CDR2 from the germline V gene are MDHEN and SYDVKM. CDR3 DNA sequence: TGTGCCAGCTCAGAAAGGGGCAGGGGGTTACGGGGCTACACCTTC. Encoded protein: CASSERGRGLRGYTF.

The genes are TRBV7-6 and TRBJ2-3, with D tentatively TRBD2 (5 bases). CDR1 and CDR2 from the germline V gene are SGHVS and FNYEAQ. Trimming removed 5 bases at V and 0 bases at J, with 6 bases between. This CDR3 has 13 residues. The CDR3 region is CASSEGSTDTQYF. CDR3 sequence (DNA): TGTGCCAGCAGCGAGGGAAGCACAGATACGCAGTATTTT.

The chain joins TRBV4-1 to TRBJ1-5; the D gene is possibly TRBD1 (5 bases). Germline V gene sequence: CDR1 MGHRA, CDR2 YSYEKL. The V gene lost 2 bases and the J gene lost 5 bases, with 13 bases spanning the gap. This CDR3 is 15 amino acids long. CDR3 DNA sequence: TGCGCCAGCAGCCAAAGACGGCAGGGTGATCAGCCCCAGCATTTT. Residues: CASSQRRQGDQPQHF.

The chain is built from TRBV2 and TRBJ2-5; 12 nucleotides align to TRBD1. The length of the CDR3 is 14 residues. With V trimmed by 6 bases and J by 5 bases, 4 bases remained unmatched. Per germline, CDR1 SNHLY and CDR2 FYNNEI. The CDR3 sequence: CASRGDRGRETQYF. CDR3 DNA sequence: TGTGCCAGCAGAGGGGACAGGGGGCGGGAGACCCAGTACTTC.

The chain carries TRBV6-1 and TRBJ2-3; D remains ambiguous. The CDR3 consists of 11 residues. Trimming took off 5 bases at V and 0 bases at J, with 0 bases between the two ends. Germline V CDR1 and CDR2: MNHNS, SASEGT. The CDR3 region has the DNA TGTGCCAGCAGTAGCACAGATACGCAGTATTTT. Translating it yields CASSSTDTQYF.

This clone has just one count. This rearrangement joins TRBV7-2 to TRBJ2-5, with TRBD2 matching over 8 bases. Germline V gene data show CDR1 as SGHTA and CDR2 as FQGNSA. Trimming took 5 bases from V and 5 from J; bases not matched to a gene: 13. The CDR3 contains 16 residues. The CDR3 here is CASSPRPGLGGETQYF. For the CDR3, the DNA is TGTGCCAGCAGCCCCCGACCGGGACTAGGAGGGGAGACCCAGTACTTC.

This clone was detected a few times. This chain links TRBV15 with TRBJ2-2; the D is unclear. The CDR3 runs 18 residues. Trimming stripped 1 base from V and 4 bases from J, with 19 bases between. Germline CDR1 reads LNHNV; CDR2 reads YYDKDF (reference sequence). In DNA, the CDR3 is TGTGCCACCAGCAGAGGAAAGGCGCAAGCTTCGGGCACCGGGGAGCTGTTTTTT. It translates to CATSRGKAQASGTGELFF. Filled out from reference TRBV15 and TRBJ2-2, the complete variable domain reads DAMVIQNPRYQVTQFGKPVTLSCSQTLNHNVMYWYQQKSSQAPKLLFHYYDKDFNNEADTPDNFQSRRPNTSFCFLDIRSPGLGDTAMYLCATSRGKAQASGTGELFFGEGSRLTVL.

The genes are TRBV5-1 and TRBJ2-7; 7 nucleotides align to TRBD2. J gave up 4 bases and V 1 base, and 5 bases lay outside the gene matches. This CDR3 is built from 14 residues. Germline V lookup: CDR1 SGHRS, CDR2 YFSETQ. The CDR3 bases are TGCGCCAGCAGCTTGTCGGCGGGAGAATACGAGCAGTACTTC. Amino acid sequence: CASSLSAGEYEQYF.

This chain uses TRBV9 with TRBJ1-2; D ambiguous. The V gene's germline CDR1 is SGDLS and CDR2 YYNGEE. This CDR3 region has 14 residues. Deletions cut 0 bases from V and 3 bases from J, with 9 bases between. CDR3 nucleotide sequence: TGTGCCAGCAGCGTAGGGGTCAGAGACTATGGCTACACCTTC. This translates into CASSVGVRDYGYTF. Looking up the rest from reference TRBV9 and TRBJ1-2 gives the full variable domain: DSGVTQTPKHLITATGQRVTLRCSPRSGDLSVYWYQQSLDQGLQFLIQYYNGEERAKGNILERFSAQQFPDLHSELNLSSLELGDSALYFCASSVGVRDYGYTFGSGTRLTVV.

This chain joins TRBV9 and TRBJ2-7; 12 nucleotides agree with TRBD2. Germline V gene data show CDR1 as SGDLS and CDR2 as YYNGEE. V dropped 0 bases and J dropped 7; count of bases not matched to a gene: 8. The CDR3 has 16 residues. The CDR3 DNA is TGTGCCAGCAGCGTAGCTGCTCTAGCGGGAGGGGGTGAGCAGTACTTC. It yields the protein CASSVAALAGGGEQYF.

This rearrangement joins TRBV28 to TRBJ2-7, with a weak D call TRBD2 (7 bases). The V and J ends lost 8 bases and 1 base respectively, with 18 bases between them. Germline V gene data show CDR1 as MDHEN and CDR2 as SYDVKM. The CDR3 has 15 residues. Here the CDR3 reads CASFERGGNSYEQYF. The CDR3, as DNA: TGTGCCAGCTTTGAGAGGGGGGGAAATTCCTACGAGCAGTACTTC.

This chain joins TRBV7-9 and TRBJ2-7; perhaps TRBD2 as D (5 bases). Germline CDR1 reads SEHNR; CDR2 reads FQNEAQ (reference sequence). Trimming took 1 base from V and 1 from J, leaving 11 bases between them. The CDR3 covers 15 residues. The CDR3 loop is CASSLEGVKSYEQYF. CDR3 bases: TGTGCCAGCAGCTTAGAGGGAGTGAAGTCCTACGAGCAGTACTTC.

This clone was counted once. CDR3 region: CASSQVGGSGRDTQYF. In DNA form, the CDR3 reads TGCGCCAGCAGCCAAGTGGGCGGGAGCGGCCGGGATACGCAGTATTTT. The chain is built from TRBV4-3 and TRBJ2-3, with 7 bases aligning to TRBD2. The CDR3 has 16 amino acids. The V and J ends lost 1 base and 6 bases, in that order; junction bases with no gene match: 10. Germline V gives CDR1 LGHNA, CDR2 YSLEER.